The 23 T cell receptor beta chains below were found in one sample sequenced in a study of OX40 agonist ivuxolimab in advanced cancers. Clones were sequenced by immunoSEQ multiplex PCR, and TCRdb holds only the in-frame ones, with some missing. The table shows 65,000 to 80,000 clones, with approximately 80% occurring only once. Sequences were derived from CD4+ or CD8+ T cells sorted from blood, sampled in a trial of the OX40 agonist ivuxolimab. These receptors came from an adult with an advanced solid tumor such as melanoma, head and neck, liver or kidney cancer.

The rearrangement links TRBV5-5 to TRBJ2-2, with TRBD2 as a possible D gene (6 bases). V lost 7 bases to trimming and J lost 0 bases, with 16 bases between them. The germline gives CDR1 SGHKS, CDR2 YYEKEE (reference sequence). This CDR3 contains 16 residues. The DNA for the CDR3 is TGTGCCAGCCACCACACTGGGGGGACGAACACCGGGGAGCTGTTTTTT. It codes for CASHHTGGTNTGELFF.

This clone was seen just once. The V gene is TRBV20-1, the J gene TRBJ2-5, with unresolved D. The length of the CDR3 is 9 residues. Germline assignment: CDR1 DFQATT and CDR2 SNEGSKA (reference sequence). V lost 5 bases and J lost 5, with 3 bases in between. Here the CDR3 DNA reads TGCAGTGCTGGGGAGACCCAGTACTTC. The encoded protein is CSAGETQYF.

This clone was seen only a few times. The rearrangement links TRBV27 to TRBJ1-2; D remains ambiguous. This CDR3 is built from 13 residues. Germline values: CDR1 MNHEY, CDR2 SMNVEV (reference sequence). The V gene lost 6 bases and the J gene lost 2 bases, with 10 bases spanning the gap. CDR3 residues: CASSNSGNYGYTF. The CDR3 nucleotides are TGTGCCAGCAGCAACAGTGGAAACTATGGCTACACCTTC.

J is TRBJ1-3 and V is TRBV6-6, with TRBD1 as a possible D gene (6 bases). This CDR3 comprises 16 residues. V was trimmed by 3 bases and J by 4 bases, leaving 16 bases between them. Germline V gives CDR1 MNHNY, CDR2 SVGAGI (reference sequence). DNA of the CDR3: TGTGCCAGCAGTTATAAGGGGGGCCTGATCGGAAACACCATATATTTT. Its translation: CASSYKGGLIGNTIYF.

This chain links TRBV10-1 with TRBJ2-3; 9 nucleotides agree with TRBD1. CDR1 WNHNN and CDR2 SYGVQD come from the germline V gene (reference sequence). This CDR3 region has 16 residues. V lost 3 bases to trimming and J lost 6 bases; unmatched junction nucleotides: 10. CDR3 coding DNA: TGCGCCAGCAGTGACCATTCGGGGACAGGGACCGATACGCAGTATTTT. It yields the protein CASSDHSGTGTDTQYF.

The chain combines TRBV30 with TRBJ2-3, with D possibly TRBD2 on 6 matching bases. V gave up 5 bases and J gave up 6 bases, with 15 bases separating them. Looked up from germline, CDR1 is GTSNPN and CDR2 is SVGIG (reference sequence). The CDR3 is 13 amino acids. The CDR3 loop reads CAWEGAGLDTQYF. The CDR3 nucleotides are TGTGCCTGGGAAGGCGCGGGGTTGGATACGCAGTATTTT.

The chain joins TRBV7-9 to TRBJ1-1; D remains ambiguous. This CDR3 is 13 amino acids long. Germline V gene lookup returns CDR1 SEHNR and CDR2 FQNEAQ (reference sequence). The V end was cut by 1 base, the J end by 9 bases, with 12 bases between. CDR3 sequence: CASSLGQDTQAFF. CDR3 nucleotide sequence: TGTGCCAGCAGCTTAGGACAAGACACCCAAGCTTTCTTT.

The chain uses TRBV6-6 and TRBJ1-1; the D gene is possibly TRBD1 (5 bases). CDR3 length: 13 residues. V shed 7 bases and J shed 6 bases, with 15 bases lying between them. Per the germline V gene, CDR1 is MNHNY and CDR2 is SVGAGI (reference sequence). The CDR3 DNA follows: TGTGCCAGCATCAACCAGGGATCCGCTGAAGCTTTCTTT. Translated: CASINQGSAEAFF.

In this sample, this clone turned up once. The CDR3: CASGLVVLLNPTYGYTF. Written as DNA, the CDR3 is TGTGCTAGTGGTTTGGTAGTGCTCCTGAACCCGACCTATGGCTACACCTTC. The J gene is TRBJ1-2, the V gene TRBV12-5, with D unclear. V was clipped by 0 bases and J by 4 bases, with 18 bases between them. Per germline, CDR1 LGHNT and CDR2 FRNRAP. CDR3 size: 17 residues.

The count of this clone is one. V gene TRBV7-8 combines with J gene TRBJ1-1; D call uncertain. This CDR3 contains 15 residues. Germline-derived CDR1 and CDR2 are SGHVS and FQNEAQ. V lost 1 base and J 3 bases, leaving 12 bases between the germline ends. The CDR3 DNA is TGTGCCAGCAGCTTAGAGCCGACGACGGACACTGAAGCTTTCTTT. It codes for CASSLEPTTDTEAFF.

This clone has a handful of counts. DNA of the CDR3: TGTGCCAGCAGCGACCCTAACACTGAAGCTTTCTTT. Its protein product is CASSDPNTEAFF. This rearrangement joins TRBV27 to TRBJ1-1; D is unclear. Per the germline V gene, CDR1 is MNHEY and CDR2 is SMNVEV (reference sequence). This CDR3 spans 12 amino acids. The V end lost 6 bases, the J end lost 2 bases, and 7 bases lay between the germline ends.

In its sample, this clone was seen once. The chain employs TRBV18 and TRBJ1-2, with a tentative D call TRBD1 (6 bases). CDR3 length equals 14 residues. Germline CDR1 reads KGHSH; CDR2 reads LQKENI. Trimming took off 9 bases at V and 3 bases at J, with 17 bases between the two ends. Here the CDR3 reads CASSLQGVDYGYTF. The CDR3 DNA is TGTGCCAGTTCATTACAGGGTGTCGACTATGGCTACACCTTC.

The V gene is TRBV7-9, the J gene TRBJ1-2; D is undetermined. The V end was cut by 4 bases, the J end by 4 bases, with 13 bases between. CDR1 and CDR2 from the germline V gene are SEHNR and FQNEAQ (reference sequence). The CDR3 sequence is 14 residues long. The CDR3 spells CASSSQDGVYGYTF. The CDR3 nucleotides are TGTGCCAGCAGCTCGCAGGACGGGGTCTATGGCTACACCTTC.

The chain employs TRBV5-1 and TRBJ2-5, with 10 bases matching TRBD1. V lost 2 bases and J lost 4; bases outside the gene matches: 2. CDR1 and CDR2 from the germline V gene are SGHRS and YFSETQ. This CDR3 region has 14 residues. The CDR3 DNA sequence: TGCGCCAGCAGCTTTGGACAGGGGGGAGAGACCCAGTACTTC. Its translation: CASSFGQGGETQYF.

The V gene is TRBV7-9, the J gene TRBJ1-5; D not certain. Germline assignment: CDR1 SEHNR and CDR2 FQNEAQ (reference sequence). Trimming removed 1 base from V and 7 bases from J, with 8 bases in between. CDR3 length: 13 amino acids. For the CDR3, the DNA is TGTGCCAGCAGCTTAGGAGTGGGGCAGCCCCAGCATTTT. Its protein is CASSLGVGQPQHF.

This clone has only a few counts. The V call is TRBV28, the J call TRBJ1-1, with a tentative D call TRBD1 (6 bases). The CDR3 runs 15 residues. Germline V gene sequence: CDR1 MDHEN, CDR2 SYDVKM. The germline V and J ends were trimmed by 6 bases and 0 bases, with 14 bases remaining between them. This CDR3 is CASRPGDYMNTEAFF. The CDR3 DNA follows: TGTGCCAGCAGGCCAGGGGACTACATGAACACTGAAGCTTTCTTT.

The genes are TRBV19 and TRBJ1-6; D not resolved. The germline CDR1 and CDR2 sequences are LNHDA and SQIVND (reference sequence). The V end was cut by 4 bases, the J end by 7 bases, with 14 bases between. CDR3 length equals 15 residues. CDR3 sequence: CASSTRFTWNSPLHF. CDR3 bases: TGTGCCAGTAGTACCCGTTTCACTTGGAATTCACCCCTCCACTTT. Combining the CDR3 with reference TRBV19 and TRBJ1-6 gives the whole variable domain DGGITQSPKYLFRKEGQNVTLSCEQNLNHDAMYWYRQDPGQGLRLIYYSQIVNDFQKGDIAEGYSVSREKKESFPLTVTSAQKNPTAFYLCASSTRFTWNSPLHFGNGTRLTVT.

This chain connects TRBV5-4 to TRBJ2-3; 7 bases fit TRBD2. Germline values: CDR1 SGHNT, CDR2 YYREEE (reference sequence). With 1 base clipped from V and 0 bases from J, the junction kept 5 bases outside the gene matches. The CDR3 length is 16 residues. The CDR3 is CASSLPSGSSTDTQYF. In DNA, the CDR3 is TGTGCCAGCAGCTTGCCTAGCGGTTCTAGCACAGATACGCAGTATTTT. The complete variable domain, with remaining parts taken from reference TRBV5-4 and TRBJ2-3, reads ETGVTQSPTHLIKTRGQQVTLRCSSQSGHNTVSWYQQALGQGPQFIFQYYREEENGRGNFPPRFSGLQFPNYSSELNVNALELDDSALYLCASSLPSGSSTDTQYFGPGTRLTVL.

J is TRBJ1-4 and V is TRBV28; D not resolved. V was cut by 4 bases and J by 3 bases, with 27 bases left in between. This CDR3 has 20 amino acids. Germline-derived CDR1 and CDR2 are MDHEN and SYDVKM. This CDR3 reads CASSSIWIIGGPSPNEKLFF. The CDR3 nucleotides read TGTGCCAGCAGTTCAATTTGGATTATCGGAGGCCCTTCCCCTAATGAAAAACTGTTTTTT.

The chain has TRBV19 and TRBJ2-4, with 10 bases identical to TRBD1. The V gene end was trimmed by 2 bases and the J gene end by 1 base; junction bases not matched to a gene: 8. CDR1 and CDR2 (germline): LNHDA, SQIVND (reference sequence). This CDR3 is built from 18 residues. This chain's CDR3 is CASSISGRQGAAKNIQYF. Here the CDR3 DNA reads TGTGCCAGTAGTATAAGTGGAAGACAGGGGGCGGCCAAAAACATTCAGTACTTC.

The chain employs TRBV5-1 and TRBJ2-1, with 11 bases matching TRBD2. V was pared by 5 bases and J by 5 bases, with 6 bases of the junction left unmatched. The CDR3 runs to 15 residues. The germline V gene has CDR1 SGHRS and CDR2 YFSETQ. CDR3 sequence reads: CASRFLAGGNNEQFF. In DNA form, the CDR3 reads TGCGCCAGCAGGTTCCTAGCGGGGGGAAACAATGAGCAGTTCTTC.

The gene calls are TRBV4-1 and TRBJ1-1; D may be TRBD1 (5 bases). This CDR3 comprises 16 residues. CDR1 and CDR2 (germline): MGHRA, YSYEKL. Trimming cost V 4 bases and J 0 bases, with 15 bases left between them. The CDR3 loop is CASSRGTGSLNTEAFF. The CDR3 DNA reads TGCGCCAGCAGCCGGGGAACAGGATCCCTGAACACTGAAGCTTTCTTT.

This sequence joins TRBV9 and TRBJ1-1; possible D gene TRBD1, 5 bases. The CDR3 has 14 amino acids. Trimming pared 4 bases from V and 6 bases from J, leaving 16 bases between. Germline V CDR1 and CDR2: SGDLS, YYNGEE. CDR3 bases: TGTGCCAGCAGCATGGGGACCCTATTCCCTGAAGCTTTCTTT. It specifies CASSMGTLFPEAFF. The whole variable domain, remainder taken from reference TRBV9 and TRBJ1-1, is DSGVTQTPKHLITATGQRVTLRCSPRSGDLSVYWYQQSLDQGLQFLIQYYNGEERAKGNILERFSAQQFPDLHSELNLSSLELGDSALYFCASSMGTLFPEAFFGQGTRLTVV.